A single T cell receptor (beta chain) is shown here with its context. The antigen remains undetermined. Tagging with unique molecular identifiers was applied to individual cDNA molecules. Using its own MiXCR run on the 5' RACE reads, TCRdb lists one record per CDR3 protein. Altogether fewer than 55,000 distinct CDR3 sequences are present, around a tenth being singletons, with the ten largest covering 4% to 5%. The sample is drawn from a study of early T cells in non-severe SARS-CoV-2 infection. Study at large: With bulk RNA from unsorted whole blood as input, sequencing yielded unpaired chains. Notes on the study in general: Using VDJdb, the matching emphasized anti-spike CD8 responses while missing private and CD4 specificities.

CDR1 is MNHEY and CDR2 is SMNVEV in the germline V gene (reference sequence). This CDR3 contains 13 residues. V gave up 4 bases and J gave up 0 bases, with 7 bases separating them. Input material: whole blood. The sequence was collected from an adult who was a healthcare worker with PCR-confirmed SARS-CoV-2 infection or an uninfected control (not recorded which). V gene TRBV27 combines with J gene TRBJ2-7; D is unresolved. The CDR3 DNA follows: TGTGCCAGCAGTTGGGATAGCTCCTACGAGCAGTACTTC. Residues: CASSWDSSYEQYF.